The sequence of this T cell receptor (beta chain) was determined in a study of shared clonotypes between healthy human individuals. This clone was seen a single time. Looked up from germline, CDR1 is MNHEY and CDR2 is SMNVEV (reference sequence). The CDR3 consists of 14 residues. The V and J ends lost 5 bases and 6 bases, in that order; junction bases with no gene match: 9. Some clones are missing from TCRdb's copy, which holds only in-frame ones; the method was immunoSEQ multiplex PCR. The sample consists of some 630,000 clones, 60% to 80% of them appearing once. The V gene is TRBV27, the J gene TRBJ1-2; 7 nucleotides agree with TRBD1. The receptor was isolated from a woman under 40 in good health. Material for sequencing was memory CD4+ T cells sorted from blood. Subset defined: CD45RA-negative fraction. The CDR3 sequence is CASSPRTGGDGYTF. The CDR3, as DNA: TGTGCCAGCAGTCCCAGGACAGGAGGAGATGGCTACACCTTC.